One sample yielded the 15 T cell receptor beta chains listed below, sequenced in a study of T-cell reconstitution after alpha-beta-depleted transplantation in children. Preparation of the TCRbeta library involved a method that used unique molecular identifiers. MiXCR was run by TCRdb on the PCR reads, yielding one entry per CDR3 protein. The data show about 340,000 distinct CDR3 sequences, 10% seen once. Sample: PBMCs from the stem cell graft donor, taken from the stem cell graft. Source of these receptors: a human donor who donated a stem cell graft to a child with acute lymphoblastic leukemia.

The chain uses TRBV30 and TRBJ1-1; D not resolved. The CDR3 spans 13 residues. Germline V lookup: CDR1 GTSNPN, CDR2 SVGIG (reference sequence). V lost 4 bases to trimming and J lost 5 bases, with 14 bases between them. CDR3 in DNA: TGTGCCTGGAACGGGCGAGAGGGAACTGAAGCTTTCTTT. This translates into CAWNGREGTEAFF.

The chain employs TRBV12-3 or TRBV12-4 and TRBJ2-2; no clear D. The CDR3 sequence is 14 residues long. V was cut by 3 bases and J by 3 bases, with 8 bases left in between. The CDR3 bases are TGTGCCAGCAGTTTTGGCAGTCACACCGGGGAGCTGTTTTTT. It translates to CASSFGSHTGELFF.

This clonotype was seen only a few times. The J gene is TRBJ2-2, the V gene TRBV10-3; a weak D match, TRBD2 (5 bases). The CDR3 is made up of 14 amino acids. Germline assignment: CDR1 ENHRY and CDR2 SYGVKD. Trimming took off 7 bases at V and 3 bases at J, with 12 bases between the two ends. The CDR3 protein is CAITPGRDTGELFF. CDR3 sequence (DNA): TGTGCCATCACTCCTGGGCGGGACACCGGGGAGCTGTTTTTT.

V usage is TRBV5-1 and J usage is TRBJ2-7; D ambiguous. V was clipped by 2 bases and J by 7 bases, with 10 bases between them. This CDR3 spans 12 amino acids. Germline values: CDR1 SGHRS, CDR2 YFSETQ. CDR3 sequence reads: CASSFRKGEQYF. CDR3 sequence (DNA): TGCGCCAGCAGCTTTCGGAAAGGAGAGCAGTACTTC.

This clonotype turned up a few times. The chain has TRBV20-1 and TRBJ2-5; 8 bases line up with TRBD1. Germline V gives CDR1 DFQATT, CDR2 SNEGSKA (reference sequence). V lost 5 bases, J lost 5 bases, and 10 bases stayed unmatched. The CDR3 length is 14 residues. The chain's CDR3 is CSAWDLTGGETQYF. In DNA, the CDR3 is TGCAGTGCTTGGGATCTAACAGGGGGGGAGACCCAGTACTTC.

This clonotype was detected only a few times. This chain connects TRBV4-3 to TRBJ2-2, with 7 positions matching TRBD2. CDR1 and CDR2 from the germline V gene are LGHNA and YSLEER. Germline trimming cut 1 base from V and 4 bases from J; bases unmatched to any gene: 9. The CDR3 contains 17 residues. The CDR3 region is CASSQVGGSARTGELFF. The CDR3 DNA sequence: TGCGCCAGCAGCCAAGTTGGCGGGAGCGCCCGCACCGGGGAGCTGTTTTTT.

This clonotype showed up just a few times. The V and J genes are TRBV7-3 and TRBJ2-7; D tentatively fits TRBD1 or TRBD2 (5 bases each). The germline V gene encodes CDR1 SGHTA and CDR2 FQGTGA. The CDR3 has 18 residues. V dropped 5 bases and J dropped 1 base, with 24 bases sitting between them. CDR3 in DNA: TGTGCCAGCAGCCCCCAAACCCGACGGGACGTATCATCCTACGAGCAGTACTTC. Encoded protein: CASSPQTRRDVSSYEQYF.

This clonotype occurred many times. The chain is built from TRBV12-3 or TRBV12-4 and TRBJ2-7; D may be TRBD1 (5 bases). The CDR3 is 15 residues long. V shed 6 bases and J shed 0 bases, with 15 bases lying between them. DNA of the CDR3: TGTGCCAGCAGCCCGTACTCGACAGCCTCCTACGAGCAGTACTTC. Protein: CASSPYSTASYEQYF.

The chain couples TRBV12-3 or TRBV12-4 to TRBJ2-2, with a weak D call TRBD1 (5 bases). This CDR3 region has 15 residues. V lost 7 bases and J 3 bases, leaving 15 bases between the germline ends. The CDR3 DNA reads as TGTGCCAGCAATTTTTGGGGCACACACACCGGGGAGCTGTTTTTT. This gives the protein CASNFWGTHTGELFF.

This clonotype was observed a single time. Relative to the germline gene, one junction end is altered; a read error may explain this. V and J are TRBV5-4 and TRBJ2-1; TRBD1 aligns across 7 bases. Germline assignment: CDR1 SGHNT and CDR2 YYREEE (reference sequence). This CDR3 comprises 13 residues. The CDR3 is CASGLARGNEQFF. CDR3 bases: TGTGCCAGCGGCTTGGCCAGGGGGAATGAGCAGTTCTTC.

This clonotype was counted many times. V and J are TRBV9 and TRBJ2-7; unclear D gene. CDR1 and CDR2 from the germline V gene are SGDLS and YYNGEE. The CDR3 runs 15 residues. V lost 4 bases, J lost 2 bases, and 16 bases lay in between. This CDR3 reads CASSLLTGPTYEQYF. DNA of the CDR3: TGTGCCAGCAGCTTACTTACCGGGCCCACCTACGAGCAGTACTTC.

In this sample, this clonotype turned up many times. The gene calls are TRBV7-9 and TRBJ2-7, with TRBD2 identical over 10 bases. Germline CDR1 and CDR2: SEHNR and FQNEAQ (reference sequence). This CDR3 has 17 residues. Trimming removed 5 bases from V and 0 bases from J; junction bases left unmatched: 10. The CDR3 coding sequence is TGTGCCAGCAGCCCCGCGCTAGCGGGAGTTTTCTCCTACGAGCAGTACTTC. Protein sequence: CASSPALAGVFSYEQYF. The whole variable domain, remainder taken from reference TRBV7-9 and TRBJ2-7, is DTGVSQNPRHKITKRGQNVTFRCDPISEHNRLYWYRQTLGQGPEFLTYFQNEAQLEKSRLLSDRFSAERPKGSFSTLEIQRTEQGDSAMYLCASSPALAGVFSYEQYFGPGTRLTVT.

The chain employs TRBV12-3 or TRBV12-4 and TRBJ2-1; weak D call: TRBD2 (5 bases). The CDR3 sequence is 14 residues long. V lost 4 bases to trimming and J lost 5 bases, with 12 bases between them. In nucleotides, the CDR3 is TGTGCCAGCAGTTCCTCGACTAAGAACAATGAGCAGTTCTTC. This gives the protein CASSSSTKNNEQFF.

The rearrangement uses TRBV20-1 and TRBJ2-2; possible D gene TRBD1, 6 bases. V was shortened by 4 bases and J by 7 bases, with 16 bases between the two germline ends. This CDR3 is 14 amino acids long. Per germline, CDR1 DFQATT and CDR2 SNEGSKA (reference sequence). CDR3 nucleotides: TGCAGTGCTATAGGGGGTGGAGCCAGCGGGGAGCTGTTTTTT. Amino acid sequence: CSAIGGGASGELFF.

This clonotype was seen many times. The chain recombines TRBV5-6 with TRBJ2-3; 10 nucleotides agree with TRBD1. The length of the CDR3 is 17 residues. V gave up 4 bases and J gave up 2 bases; unmatched junction bases: 10. CDR1 and CDR2 from the germline V gene are SGHDT and YYEEEE. CDR3 sequence reads: CASSGTGTGDLTDTQYF. CDR3 nucleotides: TGTGCCAGCAGCGGAACCGGGACAGGGGACCTCACAGATACGCAGTATTTT.